This T cell receptor beta chain was sequenced for a study of blood T cell repertoires in COVID-19. Study information: T cells, B-cell-depleted T cells, or PBMCs provided the cDNA or gDNA that served as material.

Original analysis: Nucleated cell number was recorded as an estimate derived from reference gene primer amplification. Libraries were prepared by immunoSEQ multiplex PCR; TCRdb keeps only in-frame clonotypes and omits some of them. V, J and clone size reflect that table, while D and trimming were determined from the DNA. The sample carries some 200,000 clones, around 82% recorded once. Recruits, aged about 18 to 95 years, lived in around 24 US areas. As for this clone: One end of the junction varies from germline; a read error may be responsible.

Material for sequencing was PBMCs or T cells enriched from blood (not recorded which). This receptor was taken from a woman aged 60-70 years with acute COVID-19.

The CDR3 sequence: CASRYLSGRGETQYF. CDR3 DNA sequence: TGTGCCAGCCGTTACCTTAGCGGGAGGGGGGAGACCCAGTACTTC. This chain links TRBV6-5 with TRBJ2-5; TRBD2 matches 11 bases. CDR3 length: 15 amino acids. The germline V gene has CDR1 MNHEY and CDR2 SVGAGI.